This TCR beta chain was recorded in a study of cytomegalovirus exposure and HLA in healthy donors. The germline CDR1 and CDR2 sequences are LGHNA and YSLEER. Trimming took 4 bases from V and 0 from J, leaving 17 bases between them. The CDR3 is 17 amino acids. PCR was performed using 60 Vbeta and 13 Jbeta primers. TCRdb's table, derived via immunoSEQ multiplex PCR, lists solely in-frame clones and lacks some. Among 90,000 to 140,000 clones, 76% were seen once, and the ten largest hold about 7.5%. This sequence originates from a man aged 35 to 55 in good health and CMV-seropositive. The V and J genes are TRBV4-3 and TRBJ2-3; D possibly corresponds to TRBD2 (6 bases). Sequencing was carried out using PBMCs. The CDR3 region has the DNA TGCGCCAGCAGCCCGCCAGGTAGCGGTCCAAGCACAGATACGCAGTATTTT. It translates to CASSPPGSGPSTDTQYF.